Below, one TCR beta chain is given with its context. This sample is part of a study of blood T cell repertoires in COVID-19. Study context: The origin of the acute and convalescent COVID-19 samples was the United States, Italy and Spain.

Germline trimming cut 0 bases from V and 3 bases from J; bases unmatched to any gene: 4. Germline V gives CDR1 KGHDR, CDR2 SFDVKD. The CDR3 has 16 residues. Authors' data handling: Reference gene primer amplification yielded estimated nucleated cell counts. TCRdb's table, derived via immunoSEQ multiplex PCR, lists solely in-frame clones and lacks some. D and trimming were read from the DNA, whereas the V and J calls and clone size are those reported in that table. The table shows over 120,000 clones, with nearly 85% occurring only once. The specimen sequenced was peripheral blood. This TCR was sampled from a human donor in a cohort sampled during active COVID-19. This chain uses TRBV24-1 with TRBJ2-3, with 8 nucleotides matching TRBD2. CDR3 sequence reads: CATSDLGAGETDTQYF. The CDR3 DNA reads TGTGCCACCAGTGATTTGGGAGCGGGAGAGACAGATACGCAGTATTTT.